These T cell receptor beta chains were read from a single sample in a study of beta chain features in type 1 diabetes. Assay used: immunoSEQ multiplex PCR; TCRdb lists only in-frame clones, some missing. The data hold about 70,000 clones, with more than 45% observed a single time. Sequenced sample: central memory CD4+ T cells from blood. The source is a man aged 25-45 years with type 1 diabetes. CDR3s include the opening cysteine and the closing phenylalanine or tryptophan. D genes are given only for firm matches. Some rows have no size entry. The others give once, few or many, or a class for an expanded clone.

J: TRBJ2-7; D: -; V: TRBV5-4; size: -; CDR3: CASSLGQEYEQYF; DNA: TGTGCCAGCAGCTTGGGACAGGAATACGAGCAGTACTTC
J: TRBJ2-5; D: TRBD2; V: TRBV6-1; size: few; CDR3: CASSVTGGQETQYF; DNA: TGTGCCAGCAGTGTCACGGGAGGGCAAGAGACCCAGTACTTC
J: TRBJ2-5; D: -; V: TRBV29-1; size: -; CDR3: CSDTGREETQYF; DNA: TGCAGCGATACAGGACGGGAAGAGACCCAGTACTTC
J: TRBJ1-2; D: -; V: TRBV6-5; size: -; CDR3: CASSTQGRVGGYTF; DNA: TGTGCCAGCAGCACCCAGGGGCGGGTAGGGGGCTACACCTTC
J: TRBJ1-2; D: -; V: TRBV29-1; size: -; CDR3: CSVETSGSMGYTF; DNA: TGCAGCGTTGAAACCTCAGGGTCCATGGGCTACACCTTC
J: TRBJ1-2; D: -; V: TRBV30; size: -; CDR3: CAWSFAAGGGYTF; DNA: TGTGCCTGGAGTTTCGCCGCCGGTGGTGGCTACACCTTC
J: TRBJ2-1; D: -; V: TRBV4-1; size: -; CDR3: CASSQGSSAGPTYNEQFF; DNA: TGCGCCAGCAGCCAAGGGTCTTCGGCGGGACCAACCTACAATGAGCAGTTCTTC
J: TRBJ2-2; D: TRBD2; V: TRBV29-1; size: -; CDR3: CSVGGLAGSGELFF; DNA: TGCAGCGTGGGGGGGTTGGCAGGGTCCGGGGAGCTGTTTTTT
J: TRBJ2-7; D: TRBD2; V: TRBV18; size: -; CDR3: CASSPPNILTSGAYEQYF; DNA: TGTGCCAGCTCACCACCGAATATTTTGACTAGCGGGGCCTACGAGCAGTACTTC
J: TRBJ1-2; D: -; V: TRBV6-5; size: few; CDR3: CASSLQGPTPYGYTF; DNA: TGTGCCAGCAGTCTACAGGGTCCTACCCCCTATGGCTACACCTTC
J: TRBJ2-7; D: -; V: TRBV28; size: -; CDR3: CASSPSSYEQYF; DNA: TGTGCCAGCAGTCCGAGCTCCTACGAGCAGTACTTC
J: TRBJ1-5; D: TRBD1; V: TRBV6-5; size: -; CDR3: CASSRDRGEGPQHF; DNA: TGTGCCAGCAGCCGGGACAGGGGTGAAGGGCCCCAGCATTTT
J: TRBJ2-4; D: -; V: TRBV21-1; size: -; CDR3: CASSNRDRAFLAGVKNIQYF; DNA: TGTGCCAGCAGCAACCGGGACAGGGCTTTTCTAGCGGGAGTCAAAAACATTCAGTACTTC
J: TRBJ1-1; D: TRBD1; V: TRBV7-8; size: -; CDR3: CASTLEQGDRAFF; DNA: TGTGCCAGCACCCTGGAACAGGGGGATCGAGCTTTCTTT
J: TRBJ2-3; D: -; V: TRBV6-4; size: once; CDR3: CASSVAGGDRDTDTQYF; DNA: TGTGCCAGCAGTGTCGCCGGGGGGGACAGGGACACAGATACGCAGTATTTT
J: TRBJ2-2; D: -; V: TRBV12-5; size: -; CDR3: CASGLGEVTGELFF; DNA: TGTGCTAGTGGTTTGGGGGAGGTCACCGGGGAGCTGTTTTTT
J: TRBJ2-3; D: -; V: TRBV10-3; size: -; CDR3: CAISESGVSTDTQYF; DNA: TGTGCCATCAGTGAGTCCGGGGTTAGCACAGATACGCAGTATTTT
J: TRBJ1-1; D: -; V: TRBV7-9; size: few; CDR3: CASSLRGSNTEAFF; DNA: TGTGCCAGCAGCTTGCGCGGCTCGAACACTGAAGCTTTCTTT
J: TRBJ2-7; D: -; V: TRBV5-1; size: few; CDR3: CASSLGFSEQYF; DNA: TGCGCCAGCAGCTTGGGTTTTAGCGAGCAGTACTTC
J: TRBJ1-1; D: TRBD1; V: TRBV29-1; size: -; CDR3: CSGGDRSNTEAFF; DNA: TGCAGCGGGGGGGACAGGTCGAACACTGAAGCTTTCTTT
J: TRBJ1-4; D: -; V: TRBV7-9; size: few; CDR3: CASSFSEKLFF; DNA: TGTGCCAGCAGCTTCAGTGAAAAACTGTTTTTT
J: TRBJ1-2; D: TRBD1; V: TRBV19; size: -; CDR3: CASSSRDRGYGYTF; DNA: TGTGCCAGTAGTAGTAGGGACAGGGGCTATGGCTACACCTTC
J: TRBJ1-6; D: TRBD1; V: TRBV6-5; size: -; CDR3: CASSSRTGSYNSPLHF; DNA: TGTGCCAGCAGTTCCCGGACAGGGAGTTATAATTCACCCCTCCACTTT
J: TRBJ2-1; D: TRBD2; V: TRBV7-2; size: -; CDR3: CASSLRGAGGPFEQFF; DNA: TGTGCCAGCAGCTTACGCGGAGCGGGAGGGCCGTTTGAGCAGTTCTTC
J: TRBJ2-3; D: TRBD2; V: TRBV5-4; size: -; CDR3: CASSTKTSGGSTDTQYF; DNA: TGTGCCAGCAGCACCAAGACTAGCGGGGGGTCCACAGATACGCAGTATTTT
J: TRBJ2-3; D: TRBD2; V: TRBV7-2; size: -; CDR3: CASSLDGGSGTQYF; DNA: TGTGCCAGCAGCTTAGACGGGGGGTCCGGGACGCAGTATTTT
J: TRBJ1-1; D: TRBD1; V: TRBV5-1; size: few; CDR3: CASGNRGTNTEAFF; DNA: TGCGCCAGCGGCAACAGGGGCACGAACACTGAAGCTTTCTTT
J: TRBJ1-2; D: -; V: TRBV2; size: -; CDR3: CASSERGYRDYGYTF; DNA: TGTGCCAGCAGTGAACGGGGATATAGGGACTATGGCTACACCTTC
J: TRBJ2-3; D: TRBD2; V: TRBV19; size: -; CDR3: CASRASGTPSTDTQYF; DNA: TGTGCCAGTAGGGCTAGCGGGACCCCTAGCACAGATACGCAGTATTTT
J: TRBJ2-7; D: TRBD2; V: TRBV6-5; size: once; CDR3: CASSYSGSGGYEQYF; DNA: TGTGCCAGCAGTTACTCGGGTAGCGGGGGTTACGAGCAGTACTTC
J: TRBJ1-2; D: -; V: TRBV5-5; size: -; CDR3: CASSFPSRGGYGYTF; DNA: TGTGCCAGCAGCTTTCCCTCCAGGGGAGGGTATGGCTACACCTTC
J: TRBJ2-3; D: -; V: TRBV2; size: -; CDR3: CASRILLASDTQYF; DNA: TGTGCCAGCCGAATACTACTAGCCTCAGATACGCAGTATTTT
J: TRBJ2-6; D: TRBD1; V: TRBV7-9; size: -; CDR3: CAFPGQASGGANVLTF; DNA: TGTGCCTTCCCGGGACAGGCCTCCGGTGGGGCCAACGTCCTGACTTTC
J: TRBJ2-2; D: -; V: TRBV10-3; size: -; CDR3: CAISESRATGELFF; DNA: TGTGCCATCAGTGAATCAAGAGCCACCGGGGAGCTGTTTTTT
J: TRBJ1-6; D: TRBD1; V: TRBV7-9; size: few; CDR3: CASSLGDRVHSPLHF; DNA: TGTGCCAGCAGCTTAGGGGACAGGGTTCATTCACCCCTCCACTTT
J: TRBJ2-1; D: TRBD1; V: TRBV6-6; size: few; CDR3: CASSYLGGTGPFF; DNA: TGTGCCAGCAGTTACCTGGGGGGGACAGGGCCGTTCTTC
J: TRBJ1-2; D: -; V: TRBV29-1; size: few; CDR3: CSVFPGGQNYGYTF; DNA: TGCAGCGTTTTCCCGGGAGGGCAAAACTATGGCTACACCTTC
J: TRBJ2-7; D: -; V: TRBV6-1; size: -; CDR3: CASNPTGASYEQYF; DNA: TGTGCCAGCAATCCGACAGGAGCATCCTACGAGCAGTACTTC
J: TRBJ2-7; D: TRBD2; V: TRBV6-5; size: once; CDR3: CATYRDSGYEQYF; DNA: TGTGCCACCTACCGGGATAGCGGGTACGAGCAGTACTTC
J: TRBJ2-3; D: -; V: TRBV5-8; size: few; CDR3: CASSLNQGPPTDTQYF; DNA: TGTGCCAGCAGCTTGAATCAGGGGCCGCCCACAGATACGCAGTATTTT
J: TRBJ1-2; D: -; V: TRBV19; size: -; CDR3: CASSLGGYGYTF; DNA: TGTGCCAGTAGCCTTGGAGGCTATGGCTACACCTTC
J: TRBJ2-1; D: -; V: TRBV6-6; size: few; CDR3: CASRDTLYNEQFF; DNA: TGTGCCAGCAGGGACACCCTCTACAATGAGCAGTTCTTC
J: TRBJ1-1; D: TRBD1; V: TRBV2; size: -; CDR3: CASSPFRDRGTPEAFF; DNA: TGTGCCAGCAGCCCTTTCCGGGACAGGGGAACCCCTGAAGCTTTCTTT
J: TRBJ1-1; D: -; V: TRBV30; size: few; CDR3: CAWSKRGEGEAFF; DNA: TGTGCCTGGAGTAAGCGGGGCGAGGGGGAAGCTTTCTTT
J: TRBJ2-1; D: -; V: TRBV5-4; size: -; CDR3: CASSPLGGGRSYNEQFF; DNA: TGTGCCAGCAGCCCCTTAGGAGGGGGCCGGTCCTACAATGAGCAGTTCTTC